The 20 T cell receptor beta chains listed next were all sequenced from one sample in a study of T-cell reconstitution after alpha-beta-depleted transplantation in children. Overall study results and limits: T-cell numbers and diversity, one year after transplant, stemmed largely from T cells that were newly produced.

These TCRs' antigens remain unknown. TCRbeta library preparation incorporated unique molecular identifiers. MiXCR, run by TCRdb on the PCR reads, gives a single entry per CDR3 protein. The sample yields fewer than 350,000 distinct CDR3 sequences, over 7% seen once. The input for sequencing was peripheral blood, taken 360 days after TCRalphabeta/CD19-depleted stem cell transplant. These receptors originate from a female patient between 2 and 15 years old who had a stem cell transplant for Fanconi anemia, so the T cells may come from the graft donor.

This clonotype was seen many times. The chain uses TRBV4-2 and TRBJ2-3, with a possible D match to TRBD2 (6 bases). Germline V gives CDR1 LGHNA, CDR2 YNFKEQ. V lost 0 bases and J lost 1, with 20 bases in between. The CDR3 runs to 19 residues. The CDR3, as DNA: TGTGCCAGCAGCCAAGAGAGCTTCTCGGCGGGGCCCCGCACAGATACGCAGTATTTT. This translates into CASSQESFSAGPRTDTQYF.

This clonotype was detected many times. The chain carries TRBV12-3 or TRBV12-4 and TRBJ2-6, with 15 bases aligning to TRBD2. This CDR3 has 20 amino acids. V shed 6 bases and J 1 base; nucleotides not matched to a gene: 10. The CDR3 sequence is CASSPNPGTSGRSGANVLTF. Written as DNA, the CDR3 is TGTGCCAGCAGCCCCAACCCAGGGACTAGCGGGAGGTCTGGGGCCAACGTCCTGACTTTC.

In its sample, this clonotype was seen many times. This chain joins TRBV12-3 or TRBV12-4 and TRBJ2-1; D gene unclear. The CDR3 loop spans 11 amino acids. Trimming took 5 bases from V and 10 from J, leaving 9 bases between them. The CDR3 nucleotides read TGTGCCAGCAGTCTATATATAGAGCAGTTCTTC. This sequence encodes CASSLYIEQFF.

This clonotype was counted ten times or more. The chain links TRBV12-3 or TRBV12-4 to TRBJ1-4; D is undetermined. The CDR3 length is 15 residues. The V and J ends lost 5 bases and 8 bases respectively, with 18 bases between them. The CDR3 nucleotides are TGTGCCAGCAGTCCGAGGGCGTACGCCCCCGAAAAACTGTTTTTT. It specifies CASSPRAYAPEKLFF.

This clonotype came up many times. This chain joins TRBV18 and TRBJ2-2, with TRBD2 identical over 12 bases. Per germline, CDR1 KGHSH and CDR2 LQKENI. This CDR3 is 17 amino acids long. The V and J ends lost 5 bases and 7 bases, in that order; junction bases with no gene match: 11. In DNA, the CDR3 is TGTGCCAGCTCATTACGGACTAGCGGGAAGATTGGCGGGGAGCTGTTTTTT. It codes for CASSLRTSGKIGGELFF.

In this sample, this clonotype turned up a few times. V usage is TRBV20-1 and J usage is TRBJ1-2, with TRBD1 matching 9 bases. The germline CDR1 and CDR2 sequences are DFQATT and SNEGSKA (reference sequence). With V trimmed by 4 bases and J by 4 bases, 16 bases remained unmatched. The CDR3 extends over 17 amino acids. The CDR3 loop reads CSATHWGQGRGFYGYTF. CDR3 sequence (DNA): TGCAGTGCTACTCACTGGGGACAGGGAAGGGGATTCTATGGCTACACCTTC.

This clonotype has at least ten counts. The V gene is TRBV15, the J gene TRBJ2-7, with 8 bases lining up with TRBD1. Germline V lookup: CDR1 LNHNV, CDR2 YYDKDF (reference sequence). The CDR3 consists of 15 residues. Trimming removed 5 bases from V and 2 bases from J; junction bases left unmatched: 8. For the CDR3, the DNA is TGTGCCACCAGCTTGAGGACAGGGTTCGCCTACGAGCAGTACTTC. Its protein is CATSLRTGFAYEQYF.

This clonotype was counted ten times or more. This chain links TRBV4-3 with TRBJ1-1, with no clear D. The CDR3 loop spans 14 amino acids. The V gene lost 0 bases and the J gene lost 0 bases, with 5 bases spanning the gap. Germline CDR1 LGHNA, CDR2 YSLEER. The CDR3 nucleotides read TGCGCCAGCAGCCAAGACCAATTGAACACTGAAGCTTTCTTT. This encodes CASSQDQLNTEAFF.

At least ten counts were recorded for this clonotype. This chain links TRBV6-5 with TRBJ2-2; 8 bases agree with TRBD1. The CDR3 runs 21 residues. V shed 9 bases, J shed 7 bases, and the junction held 31 bases outside the gene matches. Germline CDR1 MNHEY, CDR2 SVGAGI. CDR3 in amino acids: CASCFAVDLQDRADINGELFF. In nucleotides, the CDR3 is TGTGCCAGTTGCTTCGCTGTAGACCTTCAGGACAGGGCAGATATAAACGGGGAGCTGTTTTTT.

This clonotype showed up just a few times. This chain links TRBV12-3 or TRBV12-4 with TRBJ2-7; 14 nucleotides align to TRBD2. With V trimmed by 1 base and J by 3 bases, 8 bases remained unmatched. This CDR3 contains 18 residues. The CDR3 DNA reads TGTGCCAGCAGTTTAGGACTAGCGGGGGGGCTAACAATCTACGAGCAGTACTTC. Protein: CASSLGLAGGLTIYEQYF.

This clonotype has more than one count but fewer than ten. The CDR3 nucleotides read TGCGCCAGCAGCCAAGGGTTGGAGACTGAAGCTTTCTTT. It specifies CASSQGLETEAFF. The chain has TRBV5-1 and TRBJ1-1; D unresolved. This CDR3 has 13 amino acids. V was trimmed by 4 bases and J by 5 bases, leaving 12 bases between them. Germline V CDR1 and CDR2: SGHRS, YFSETQ.

This clonotype occurred a few times. The chain recombines TRBV5-1 with TRBJ2-5, with D possibly being TRBD1 (6 bases). Trimming removed 2 bases at V and 5 bases at J, with 13 bases between. Germline V CDR1 and CDR2: SGHRS, YFSETQ. The CDR3 runs 14 residues. The CDR3 loop is CASSLTGKGETQYF. In nucleotides, the CDR3 is TGCGCCAGCAGCTTAACAGGGAAGGGGGAGACCCAGTACTTC.

This clonotype was counted at least ten times. J is TRBJ2-1 and V is TRBV9; 10 nucleotides agree with TRBD1. Per the germline V gene, CDR1 is SGDLS and CDR2 is YYNGEE. V lost 4 bases, J lost 8 bases, and 9 bases stayed unmatched. The CDR3 is 15 amino acids. CDR3 sequence: CASSPGDRGGDEQFF. In DNA form, the CDR3 reads TGTGCCAGCAGCCCCGGGGACAGGGGCGGCGATGAGCAGTTCTTC.

At least ten counts were recorded for this clonotype. The V call is TRBV15, the J call TRBJ1-3; D is unclear. This CDR3 is 13 amino acids long. Germline values: CDR1 LNHNV, CDR2 YYDKDF (reference sequence). V shed 0 bases and J shed 5 bases, with 5 bases lying between them. The CDR3 loop reads CATSRDRRNTIYF. The CDR3 bases are TGTGCCACCAGCAGAGATCGAAGAAACACCATATATTTT. Filled out from reference TRBV15 and TRBJ1-3, the complete variable domain reads DAMVIQNPRYQVTQFGKPVTLSCSQTLNHNVMYWYQQKSSQAPKLLFHYYDKDFNNEADTPDNFQSRRPNTSFCFLDIRSPGLGDTAMYLCATSRDRRNTIYFGEGSWLTVV.

This clonotype was recorded at least ten times. The chain carries TRBV5-5 and TRBJ2-3; no reliable D call. The CDR3 is 14 amino acids. The germline V gene encodes CDR1 SGHKS and CDR2 YYEKEE (reference sequence). Trimming cost V 3 bases and J 2 bases, with 10 bases left between them. This CDR3 reads CASSSRISTDTQYF. CDR3 coding DNA: TGTGCCAGCAGCTCACGGATCTCCACAGATACGCAGTATTTT.

Ten or more counts support this clonotype. This chain links TRBV9 with TRBJ1-6; D unresolved. The germline V gene encodes CDR1 SGDLS and CDR2 YYNGEE. CDR3 length equals 13 residues. The V end was cut by 0 bases, the J end by 6 bases, with 4 bases between. The CDR3 reads CASSVATNSPLHF. Written as DNA, the CDR3 is TGTGCCAGCAGCGTAGCGACTAATTCACCCCTCCACTTT.

This clonotype showed up many times. The chain couples TRBV28 to TRBJ1-1; D gene ambiguous. Germline-derived CDR1 and CDR2 are MDHEN and SYDVKM. This CDR3 region has 17 residues. Trimming pared 6 bases from V and 1 base from J, leaving 21 bases between. This chain's CDR3 is CASSSPQAGDQNTEAFF. The CDR3 nucleotides are TGTGCCAGCAGCTCCCCCCAGGCTGGGGATCAGAACACTGAAGCTTTCTTT.

Ten or more counts support this clonotype. This CDR3 reads CSAKIQETQYF. The DNA of the CDR3 is TGCAGTGCTAAGATTCAAGAGACCCAGTACTTC. The chain has TRBV20-1 and TRBJ2-5; D not certain. This CDR3 comprises 11 residues. From germline, CDR1 is DFQATT and CDR2 SNEGSKA (reference sequence). Trimming stripped 4 bases from V and 2 bases from J, with 5 bases between.

This clonotype was seen a few times. The chain combines TRBV20-1 with TRBJ2-7, with a possible D match to TRBD2 (6 bases). V dropped 6 bases and J dropped 3 bases, with 18 bases sitting between them. This CDR3 has 14 residues. The germline V gene encodes CDR1 DFQATT and CDR2 SNEGSKA (reference sequence). CDR3: CSAPPPAGYYEQYF. The DNA of the CDR3 is TGCAGTGCCCCCCCGCCCGCGGGGTACTACGAGCAGTACTTC.

In its sample, this clonotype was seen many times. V usage is TRBV12-3 or TRBV12-4 and J usage is TRBJ1-2; 9 bases agree with TRBD1. The CDR3 loop spans 17 amino acids. J gave up 4 bases and V 5 bases, and 14 bases lay outside the gene matches. The CDR3 sequence: CASSLDRGLWNAYGYTF. The CDR3 DNA is TGTGCCAGCAGTCTGGACAGGGGCCTTTGGAATGCCTATGGCTACACCTTC.